These T cell receptor beta chains were read from a single sample in a study of blood T cells in healthy people across ages. TCRdb fed the 5' RACE reads into MiXCR, producing one record per CDR3 protein. The table has fewer than 800,000 distinct CDR3 sequences, around 25% seen once. The same data also went into a second study, on T cells of mothers and their children.

Sample: blood. The receptors derive from a boy younger than 18 in good health. Both conserved end residues are part of each CDR3. The order of the fields is CDR3 protein, CDR3 DNA, clone size, D gene, V gene, J gene. D genes are given only for firm matches. Size tells how often a clone was seen (once, few, many) or the class of an expanded clone, and some rows leave it out.

CASSLVRAREQFF	TGCGCCAGCAGCTTGGTCAGGGCCCGTGAGCAGTTCTTC	.	.	TRBV5-1	TRBJ2-1
CSARDPGEPSYEQYF	TGCAGTGCTAGAGATCCCGGGGAACCTTCCTACGAGCAGTACTTC	.	.	TRBV20-1	TRBJ2-7
CASSPEGGREVGFSPLHF	TGTGCCAGCAGTCCGGAGGGCGGACGTGAGGTGGGGTTTTCACCCCTCCACTTT	few	.	TRBV6-5	TRBJ1-6
CASSFLPLAGDTGELFF	TGTGCCAGCAGCTTTCTCCCATTAGCGGGGGACACCGGGGAGCTGTTTTTT	.	TRBD2	TRBV11-2	TRBJ2-2
CASSEEMGETQYF	TGCGCCAGCAGCGAAGAAATGGGAGAGACCCAGTACTTC	.	.	TRBV4-1	TRBJ2-5
CASSSTSSKPYNEQFF	TGCGCCAGCAGCTCAACTAGTTCCAAGCCCTACAATGAGCAGTTCTTC	.	.	TRBV5-1	TRBJ2-1
CSAREDSPSTDTQYF	TGCAGTGCTAGAGAGGACAGCCCTAGCACAGATACGCAGTATTTT	few	.	TRBV20-1	TRBJ2-3
CASSGRMELFF	TGTGCCAGTAGCGGGAGGATGGAGCTGTTTTTT	.	TRBD2	TRBV19	TRBJ2-2
CASSSGPYEQYF	TGTGCCAGCAGTTCGGGACCATACGAGCAGTACTTC	many	.	TRBV12-3/TRBV12-4	TRBJ2-7
CASTRFGRAYEQYF	TGTGCCAGCACCCGATTCGGTCGGGCCTACGAGCAGTACTTC	few	.	TRBV12-3/TRBV12-4	TRBJ2-7
CSVDHPSGYTF	TGCAGCGTTGATCACCCCTCTGGCTACACCTTC	.	.	TRBV29-1	TRBJ1-2
CSSTEGAGAFQETQYF	TGTTCCAGCACGGAGGGAGCGGGGGCCTTCCAAGAGACCCAGTACTTC	.	TRBD2	TRBV11-2	TRBJ2-5
CASRAGTRNTGELFF	TGTGCCAGCAGGGCCGGGACACGAAACACCGGGGAGCTGTTTTTT	few	.	TRBV12-3/TRBV12-4	TRBJ2-2
CASSQDPVGGLTYEQYF	TGTGCCAGCAGCCAAGATCCGGTGGGGGGGCTGACCTACGAGCAGTACTTC	.	.	TRBV4-2	TRBJ2-7
CASTRQGMNTEAFF	TGTGCCAGCACCAGACAGGGGATGAACACTGAAGCTTTCTTT	.	TRBD1	TRBV6-8	TRBJ1-1
CSVARGGSQETQYF	TGCAGCGTTGCTCGGGGGGGTAGCCAAGAGACCCAGTACTTC	few	TRBD2	TRBV29-1	TRBJ2-5
CASSLTGVGASYNEQFF	TGTGCCAGCAGCTTAACGGGGGTTGGGGCATCCTACAATGAGCAGTTCTTC	.	.	TRBV7-3	TRBJ2-1
CASSLPGTGGEQYF	TGTGCCAGCAGCCTGCCCGGGACAGGGGGCGAGCAGTACTTC	few	TRBD1	TRBV3-1	TRBJ2-7
CSAIRRLPNEQYF	TGCAGTGCTATTAGAAGACTGCCTAACGAGCAGTACTTC	.	.	TRBV20-1	TRBJ2-7
CASSFPTTSSYEQYF	TGTGCCAGCAGTTTTCCCACTACGAGCTCCTACGAGCAGTACTTC	.	.	TRBV28	TRBJ2-7
CASSEQGLGPQHF	TGTGCCAGCAGCGAACAGGGTCTCGGGCCCCAGCATTTT	.	.	TRBV7-3	TRBJ1-5
CASSQDSAPPGSYEQYF	TGTGCCAGCAGCCAAGATAGTGCTCCACCGGGTTCCTACGAGCAGTACTTC	.	.	TRBV3-1	TRBJ2-7
CSVGIRGSIYEQYF	TGCAGCGTTGGTATTCGCGGGAGTATCTACGAGCAGTACTTC	few	TRBD2	TRBV29-1	TRBJ2-7
CASSQGRGGRQPQHF	TGCGCCAGCAGCCAAGGCCGGGGAGGCAGGCAGCCCCAGCATTTT	.	.	TRBV4-3	TRBJ1-5
CASSPPGRSGSHEQYF	TGTGCCAGCAGCCCACCCGGGCGGTCAGGGTCTCACGAGCAGTACTTC	.	.	TRBV2	TRBJ2-7
CASSLGTSGGPSSYEQYF	TGCGCCAGCAGCCTAGGGACTAGCGGGGGGCCTAGCTCCTACGAGCAGTACTTC	.	TRBD2	TRBV4-3	TRBJ2-7
CASSLVRVTTGELFF	TGTGCCAGCAGCCTAGTGCGGGTGACCACCGGGGAGCTGTTTTTT	once	.	TRBV7-3	TRBJ2-2